This T cell receptor (beta chain) stems from a study of Ad26.COV2.S vaccination and SARS-CoV-2 variants. At the level of the study: The trial was COV1001 and the donor's arm was Ad26.COV2.S.

There are 14 residues in the CDR3. Trimming pared 4 bases from V and 4 bases from J, leaving 11 bases between. Germline CDR1 reads KGHSY; CDR2 reads FQNENV. The treatment: around 19 received Ad26.COV2.S at low or high dose, single or two shots; five or six received placebo; per-sample allocation not given. Repertoires come from day 63 after the first vaccine or placebo injection. The individual, an adult aged 18-55 years, was a donor in Boston. Only in-frame clones appear in the TCRdb table, and some are missing; sequencing was by immunoSEQ multiplex PCR. This table has more than 300,000 clones, less than 90% appearing once.

This TCR came from a person between 18 and 59 years old who received the Ad26.COV2.S COVID-19 vaccine or a placebo. The genes are TRBV16 and TRBJ1-5; the D is unclear. The material was peripheral blood, obtained in a trial of Ad26.COV2.S vaccine versus placebo. CDR3 coding DNA: TGTGCCAGCAGCCCTGCCCCTTTGAATCAGCCCCAGCATTTT. Protein sequence: CASSPAPLNQPQHF.